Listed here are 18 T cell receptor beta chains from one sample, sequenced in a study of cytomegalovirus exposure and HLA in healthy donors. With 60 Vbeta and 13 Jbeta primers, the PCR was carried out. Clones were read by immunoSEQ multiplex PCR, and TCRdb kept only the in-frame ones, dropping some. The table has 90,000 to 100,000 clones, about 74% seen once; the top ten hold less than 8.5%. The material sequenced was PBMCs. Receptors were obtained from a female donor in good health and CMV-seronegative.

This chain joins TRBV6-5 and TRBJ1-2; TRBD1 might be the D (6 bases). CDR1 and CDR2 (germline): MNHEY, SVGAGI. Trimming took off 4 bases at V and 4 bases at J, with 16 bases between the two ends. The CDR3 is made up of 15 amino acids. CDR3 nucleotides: TGTGCCAGCAGTTCCCGGGCAGGGGCCCGCTATGGCTACACCTTC. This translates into CASSSRAGARYGYTF.

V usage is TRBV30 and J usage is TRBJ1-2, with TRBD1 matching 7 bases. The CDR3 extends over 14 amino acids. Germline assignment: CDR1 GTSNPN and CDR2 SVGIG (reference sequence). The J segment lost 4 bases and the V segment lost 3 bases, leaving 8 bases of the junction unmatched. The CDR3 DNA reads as TGTGCCTGGAGCATGACAGGGAGGCCCTATGGCTACACCTTC. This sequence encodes CAWSMTGRPYGYTF.

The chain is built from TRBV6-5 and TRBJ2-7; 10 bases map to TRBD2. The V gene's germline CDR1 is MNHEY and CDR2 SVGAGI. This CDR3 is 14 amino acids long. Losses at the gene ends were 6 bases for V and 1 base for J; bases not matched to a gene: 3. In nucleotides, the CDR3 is TGTGCCAGCAGGTGGACTAGCGGATCCTACGAGCAGTACTTC. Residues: CASRWTSGSYEQYF.

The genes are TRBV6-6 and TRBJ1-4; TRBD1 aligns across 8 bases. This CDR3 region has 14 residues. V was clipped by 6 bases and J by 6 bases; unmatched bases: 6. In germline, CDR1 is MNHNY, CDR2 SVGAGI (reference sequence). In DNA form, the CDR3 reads TGTGCCAGCAGGATACAGGGGGGGGATGAAAAACTGTTTTTT. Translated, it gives CASRIQGGDEKLFF.

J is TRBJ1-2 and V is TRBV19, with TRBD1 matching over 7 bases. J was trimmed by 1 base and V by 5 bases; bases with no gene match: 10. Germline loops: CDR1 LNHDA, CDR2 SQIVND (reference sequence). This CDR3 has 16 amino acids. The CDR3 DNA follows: TGTGCCAGTAGTCCACCTACAGGGGTTCTTAACTATGGCTACACCTTC. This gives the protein CASSPPTGVLNYGYTF.

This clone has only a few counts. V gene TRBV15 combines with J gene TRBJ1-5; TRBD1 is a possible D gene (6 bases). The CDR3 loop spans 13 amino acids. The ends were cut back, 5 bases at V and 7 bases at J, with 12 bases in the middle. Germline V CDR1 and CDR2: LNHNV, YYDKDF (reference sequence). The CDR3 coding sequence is TGTGCCACCAGCGGTAACAGGGACCAGCCCCAGCATTTT. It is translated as CATSGNRDQPQHF.

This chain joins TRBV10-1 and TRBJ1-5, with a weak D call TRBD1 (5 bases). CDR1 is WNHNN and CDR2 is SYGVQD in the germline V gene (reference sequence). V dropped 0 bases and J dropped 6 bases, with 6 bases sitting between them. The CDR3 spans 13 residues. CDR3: CASSESGGQPQHF. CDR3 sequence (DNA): TGCGCCAGCAGTGAGTCCGGGGGTCAGCCCCAGCATTTT.

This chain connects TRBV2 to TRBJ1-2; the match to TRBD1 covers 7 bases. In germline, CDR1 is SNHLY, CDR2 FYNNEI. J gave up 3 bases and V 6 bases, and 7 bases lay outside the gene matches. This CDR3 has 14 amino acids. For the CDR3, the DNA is TGTGCCAGCAGCGGGACAGTTATTGACTATGGCTACACCTTC. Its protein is CASSGTVIDYGYTF.

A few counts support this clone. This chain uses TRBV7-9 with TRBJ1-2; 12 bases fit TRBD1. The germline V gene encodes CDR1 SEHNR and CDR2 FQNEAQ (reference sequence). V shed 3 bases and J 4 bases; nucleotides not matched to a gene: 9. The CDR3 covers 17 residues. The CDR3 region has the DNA TGTGCCAGCAGCTTCCCGGGACAGGGGGCCCCCAGCTATGGCTACACCTTC. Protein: CASSFPGQGAPSYGYTF.

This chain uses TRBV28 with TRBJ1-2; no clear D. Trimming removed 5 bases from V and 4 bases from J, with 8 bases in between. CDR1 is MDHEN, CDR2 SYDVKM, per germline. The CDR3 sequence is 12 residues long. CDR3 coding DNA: TGTGCCAGCAGTCTGACTGTCTATGGCTACACCTTC. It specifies CASSLTVYGYTF.

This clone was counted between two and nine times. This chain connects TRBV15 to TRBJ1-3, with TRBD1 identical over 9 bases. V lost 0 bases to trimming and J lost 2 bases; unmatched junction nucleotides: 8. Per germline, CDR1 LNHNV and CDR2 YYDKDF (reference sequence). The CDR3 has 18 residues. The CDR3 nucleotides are TGTGCCACCAGCAGAGATGGTGGGGACAGGGTCGCTGGAAACACCATATATTTT. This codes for CATSRDGGDRVAGNTIYF. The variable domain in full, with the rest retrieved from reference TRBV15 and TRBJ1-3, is DAMVIQNPRYQVTQFGKPVTLSCSQTLNHNVMYWYQQKSSQAPKLLFHYYDKDFNNEADTPDNFQSRRPNTSFCFLDIRSPGLGDTAMYLCATSRDGGDRVAGNTIYFGEGSWLTVV.

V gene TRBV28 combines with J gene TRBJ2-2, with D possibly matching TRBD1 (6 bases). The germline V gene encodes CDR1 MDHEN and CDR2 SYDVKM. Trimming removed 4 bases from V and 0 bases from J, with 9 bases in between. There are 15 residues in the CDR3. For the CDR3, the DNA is TGTGCCAGCAGTTCCGGGACACCGAACACCGGGGAGCTGTTTTTT. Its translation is CASSSGTPNTGELFF.

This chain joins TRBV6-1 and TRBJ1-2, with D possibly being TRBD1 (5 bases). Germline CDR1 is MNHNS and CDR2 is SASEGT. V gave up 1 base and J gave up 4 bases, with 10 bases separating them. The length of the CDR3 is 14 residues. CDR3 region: CASSEGGDFYGYTF. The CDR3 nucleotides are TGTGCCAGCAGTGAAGGGGGGGATTTCTATGGCTACACCTTC.

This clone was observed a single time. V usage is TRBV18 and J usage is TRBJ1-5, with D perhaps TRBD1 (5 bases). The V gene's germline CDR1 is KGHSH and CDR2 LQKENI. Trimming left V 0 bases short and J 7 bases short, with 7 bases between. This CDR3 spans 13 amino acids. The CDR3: CASSPPGGQPQHF. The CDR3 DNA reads TGTGCCAGCTCACCACCGGGGGGGCAGCCCCAGCATTTT.

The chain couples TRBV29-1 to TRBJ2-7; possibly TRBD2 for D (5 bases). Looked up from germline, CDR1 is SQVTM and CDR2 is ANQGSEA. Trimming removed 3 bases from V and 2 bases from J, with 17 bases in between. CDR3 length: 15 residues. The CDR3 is CSVERVTALTYEQYF. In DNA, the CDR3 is TGCAGCGTTGAGAGGGTGACTGCTCTAACCTACGAGCAGTACTTC.

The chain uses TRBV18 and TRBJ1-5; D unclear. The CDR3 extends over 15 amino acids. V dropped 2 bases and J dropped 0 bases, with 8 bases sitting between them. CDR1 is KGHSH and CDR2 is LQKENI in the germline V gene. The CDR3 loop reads CASSPASVSNQPQHF. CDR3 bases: TGTGCCAGCTCACCAGCTTCGGTTAGCAATCAGCCCCAGCATTTT.

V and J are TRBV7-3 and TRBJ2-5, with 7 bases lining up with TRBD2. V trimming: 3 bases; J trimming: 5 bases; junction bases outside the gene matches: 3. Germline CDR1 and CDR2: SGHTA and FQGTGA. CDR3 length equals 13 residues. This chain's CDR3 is CASSLWREETQYF. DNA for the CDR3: TGTGCCAGCAGCTTGTGGCGGGAGGAGACCCAGTACTTC. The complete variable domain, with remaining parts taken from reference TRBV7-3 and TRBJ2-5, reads GAGVSQTPSNKVTEKGKYVELRCDPISGHTALYWYRQSLGQGPEFLIYFQGTGAADDSGLPNDRFFAVRPEGSVSTLKIQRTERGDSAVYLCASSLWREETQYFGPGTRLLVL.

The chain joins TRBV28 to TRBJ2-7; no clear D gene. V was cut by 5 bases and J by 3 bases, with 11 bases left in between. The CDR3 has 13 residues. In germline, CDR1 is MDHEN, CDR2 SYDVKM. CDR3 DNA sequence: TGTGCCAGCAGTATCTCCGACAACTACGAGCAGTACTTC. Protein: CASSISDNYEQYF. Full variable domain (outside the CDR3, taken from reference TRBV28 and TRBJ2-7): DVKVTQSSRYLVKRTGEKVFLECVQDMDHENMFWYRQDPGLGLRLIYFSYDVKMKEKGDIPEGYSVSREKKERFSLILESASTNQTSMYLCASSISDNYEQYFGPGTRLTVT.